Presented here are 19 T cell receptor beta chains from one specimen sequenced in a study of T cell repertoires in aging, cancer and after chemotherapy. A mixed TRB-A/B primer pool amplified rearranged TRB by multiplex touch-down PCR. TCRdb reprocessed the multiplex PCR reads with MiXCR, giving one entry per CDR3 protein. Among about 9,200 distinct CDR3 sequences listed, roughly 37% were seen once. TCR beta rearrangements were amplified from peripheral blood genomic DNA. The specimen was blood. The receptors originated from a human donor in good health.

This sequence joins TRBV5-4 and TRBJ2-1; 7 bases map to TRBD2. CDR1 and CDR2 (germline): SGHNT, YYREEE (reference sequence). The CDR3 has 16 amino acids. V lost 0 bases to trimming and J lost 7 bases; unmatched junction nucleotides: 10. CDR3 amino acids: CASSLGGRGRTNEQFF. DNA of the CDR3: TGTGCCAGCAGCTTGGGAGGGAGGGGTAGGACGAATGAGCAGTTCTTC.

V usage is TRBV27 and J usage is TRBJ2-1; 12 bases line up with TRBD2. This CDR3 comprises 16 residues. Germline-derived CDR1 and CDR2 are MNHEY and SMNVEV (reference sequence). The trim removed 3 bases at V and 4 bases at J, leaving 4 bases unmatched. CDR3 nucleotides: TGTGCCAGCAGTTTTCTGACTAGCGGGGGATACAATGAGCAGTTCTTC. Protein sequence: CASSFLTSGGYNEQFF.

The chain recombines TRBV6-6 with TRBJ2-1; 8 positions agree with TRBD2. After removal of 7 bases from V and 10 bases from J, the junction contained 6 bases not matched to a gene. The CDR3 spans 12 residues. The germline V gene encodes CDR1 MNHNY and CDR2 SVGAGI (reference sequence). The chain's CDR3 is CASMTSGSEQFF. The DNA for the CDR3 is TGTGCCAGCATGACCAGCGGGAGCGAGCAGTTCTTC.

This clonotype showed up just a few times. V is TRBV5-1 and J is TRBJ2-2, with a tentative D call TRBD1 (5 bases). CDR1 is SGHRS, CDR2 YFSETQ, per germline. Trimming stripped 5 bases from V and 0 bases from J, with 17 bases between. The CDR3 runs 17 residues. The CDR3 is CASRGPVDSTNTGELFF. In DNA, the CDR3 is TGCGCCAGCAGAGGGCCAGTCGACAGTACGAACACCGGGGAGCTGTTTTTT.

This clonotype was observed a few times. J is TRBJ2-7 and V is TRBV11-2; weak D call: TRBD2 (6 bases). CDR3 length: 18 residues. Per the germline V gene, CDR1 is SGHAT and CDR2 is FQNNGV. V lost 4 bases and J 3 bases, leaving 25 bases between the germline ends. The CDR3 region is CASSSRDSRVAGGYEQYF. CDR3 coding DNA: TGTGCCAGCAGCTCCCGGGACTCCCGGGTCGCTGGGGGCTACGAGCAGTACTTC.

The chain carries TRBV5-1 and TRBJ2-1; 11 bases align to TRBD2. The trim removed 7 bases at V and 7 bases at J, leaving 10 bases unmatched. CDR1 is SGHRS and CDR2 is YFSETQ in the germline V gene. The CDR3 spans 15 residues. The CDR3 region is CASLPGTSGVNEQFF. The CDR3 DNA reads TGCGCCAGCCTGCCCGGGACTAGCGGAGTGAATGAGCAGTTCTTC.

The CDR3 reads CASARETSNQPQHF. CDR3 nucleotide sequence: TGTGCCTCAGCGAGGGAGACCAGCAATCAGCCCCAGCATTTT. The J gene is TRBJ1-5, the V gene TRBV6-1, with D hard to call. Deletions cut 11 bases from V and 1 base from J, with 15 bases between. Germline CDR1 and CDR2: MNHNS and SASEGT. This CDR3 has 14 amino acids.

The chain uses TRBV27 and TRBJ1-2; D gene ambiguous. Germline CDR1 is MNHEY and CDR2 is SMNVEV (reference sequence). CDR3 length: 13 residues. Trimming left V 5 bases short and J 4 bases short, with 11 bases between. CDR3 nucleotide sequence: TGTGCCAGCAGTCCCTCTCCCCCCTATGGCTACACCTTC. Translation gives CASSPSPPYGYTF.

The CDR3 spells CASHPSERTGEQYF. DNA of the CDR3: TGTGCCAGCCACCCTAGCGAGCGGACAGGGGAGCAGTACTTC. V and J are TRBV27 and TRBJ2-7; 8 bases are shared with TRBD1. The V segment lost 8 bases and the J segment 7 bases; nucleotides outside the gene matches: 13. Germline loops: CDR1 MNHEY, CDR2 SMNVEV (reference sequence). This CDR3 spans 14 amino acids.

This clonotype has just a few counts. In nucleotides, the CDR3 is TGTGCCAGCAGTTTTGGGGGGAATAGCGGGAGTTCCACAGATACGCAGTATTTT. This translates into CASSFGGNSGSSTDTQYF. The chain links TRBV27 to TRBJ2-3, with 9 nucleotides matching TRBD2. Germline V CDR1 and CDR2: MNHEY, SMNVEV (reference sequence). CDR3 size: 18 residues. V gave up 3 bases and J gave up 2 bases; unmatched junction bases: 12.

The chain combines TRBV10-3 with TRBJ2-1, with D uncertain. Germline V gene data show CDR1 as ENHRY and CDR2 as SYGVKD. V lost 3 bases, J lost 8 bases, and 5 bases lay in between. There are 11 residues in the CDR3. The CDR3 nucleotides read TGTGCCATCAGTGATGGTTATGAGCAGTTCTTC. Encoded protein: CAISDGYEQFF.

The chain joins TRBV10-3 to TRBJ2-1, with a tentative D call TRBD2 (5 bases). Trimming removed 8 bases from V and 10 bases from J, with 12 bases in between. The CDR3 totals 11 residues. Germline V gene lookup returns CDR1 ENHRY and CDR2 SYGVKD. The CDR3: CAISSEREQFF. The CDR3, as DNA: TGTGCCATCTCGAGCGAGCGGGAGCAGTTCTTC.

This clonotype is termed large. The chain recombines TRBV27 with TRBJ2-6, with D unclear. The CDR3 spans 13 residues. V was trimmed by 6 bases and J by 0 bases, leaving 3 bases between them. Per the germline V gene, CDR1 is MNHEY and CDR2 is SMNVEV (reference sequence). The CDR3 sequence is CASSSSGANVLTF. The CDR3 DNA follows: TGTGCCAGCAGCTCCTCTGGGGCCAACGTCCTGACTTTC.

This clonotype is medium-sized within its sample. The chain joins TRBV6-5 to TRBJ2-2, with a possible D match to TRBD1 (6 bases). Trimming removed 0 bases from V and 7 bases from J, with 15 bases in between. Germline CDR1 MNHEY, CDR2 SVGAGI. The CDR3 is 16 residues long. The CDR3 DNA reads TGTGCCAGCAGTTACTCGAACACAGGGTTAATCGGGGAGCTGTTTTTT. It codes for CASSYSNTGLIGELFF.

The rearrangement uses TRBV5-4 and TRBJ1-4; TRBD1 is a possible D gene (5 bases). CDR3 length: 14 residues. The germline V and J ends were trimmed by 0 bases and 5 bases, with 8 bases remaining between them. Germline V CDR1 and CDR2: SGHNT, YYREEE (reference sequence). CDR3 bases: TGTGCCAGCAGCTTGGGGGGGGTAAATGAAAAACTGTTTTTT. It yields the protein CASSLGGVNEKLFF.

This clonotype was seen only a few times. The DNA of the CDR3 is TGTGCCAGTCGCTTAGACGGGGGAGGGTCCTACGAGCAGTACTTC. Residues: CASRLDGGGSYEQYF. The chain combines TRBV19 with TRBJ2-7; 7 nucleotides align to TRBD2. The CDR3 totals 15 residues. J gave up 1 base and V 8 bases, and 11 bases lay outside the gene matches. CDR1 LNHDA and CDR2 SQIVND come from the germline V gene (reference sequence).

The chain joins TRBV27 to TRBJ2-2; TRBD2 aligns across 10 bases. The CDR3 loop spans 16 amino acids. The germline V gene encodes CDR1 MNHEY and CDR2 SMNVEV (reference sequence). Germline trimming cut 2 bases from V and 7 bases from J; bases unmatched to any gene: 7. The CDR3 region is CASSLGLAGAGGELFF. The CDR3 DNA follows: TGTGCCAGCAGTTTAGGCCTAGCGGGGGCTGGCGGGGAGCTGTTTTTT.

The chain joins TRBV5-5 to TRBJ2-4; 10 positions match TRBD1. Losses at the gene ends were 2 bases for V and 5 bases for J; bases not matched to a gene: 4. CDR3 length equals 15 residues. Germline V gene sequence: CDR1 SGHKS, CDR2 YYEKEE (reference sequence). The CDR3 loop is CASSLGTGVENIQYF. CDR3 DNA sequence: TGTGCCAGCAGCTTAGGGACAGGGGTTGAAAACATTCAGTACTTC. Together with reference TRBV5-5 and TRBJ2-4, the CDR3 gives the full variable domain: DAGVTQSPTHLIKTRGQQVTLRCSPISGHKSVSWYQQVLGQGPQFIFQYYEKEERGRGNFPDRFSARQFPNYSSELNVNALLLGDSALYLCASSLGTGVENIQYFGAGTRLSVL.

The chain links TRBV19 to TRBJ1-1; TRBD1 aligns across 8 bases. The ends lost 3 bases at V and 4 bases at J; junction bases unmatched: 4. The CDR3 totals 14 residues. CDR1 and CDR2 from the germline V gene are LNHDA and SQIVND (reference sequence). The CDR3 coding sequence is TGTGCCAGTAGTATCACAGGGGGACGCACTGAAGCTTTCTTT. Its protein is CASSITGGRTEAFF.